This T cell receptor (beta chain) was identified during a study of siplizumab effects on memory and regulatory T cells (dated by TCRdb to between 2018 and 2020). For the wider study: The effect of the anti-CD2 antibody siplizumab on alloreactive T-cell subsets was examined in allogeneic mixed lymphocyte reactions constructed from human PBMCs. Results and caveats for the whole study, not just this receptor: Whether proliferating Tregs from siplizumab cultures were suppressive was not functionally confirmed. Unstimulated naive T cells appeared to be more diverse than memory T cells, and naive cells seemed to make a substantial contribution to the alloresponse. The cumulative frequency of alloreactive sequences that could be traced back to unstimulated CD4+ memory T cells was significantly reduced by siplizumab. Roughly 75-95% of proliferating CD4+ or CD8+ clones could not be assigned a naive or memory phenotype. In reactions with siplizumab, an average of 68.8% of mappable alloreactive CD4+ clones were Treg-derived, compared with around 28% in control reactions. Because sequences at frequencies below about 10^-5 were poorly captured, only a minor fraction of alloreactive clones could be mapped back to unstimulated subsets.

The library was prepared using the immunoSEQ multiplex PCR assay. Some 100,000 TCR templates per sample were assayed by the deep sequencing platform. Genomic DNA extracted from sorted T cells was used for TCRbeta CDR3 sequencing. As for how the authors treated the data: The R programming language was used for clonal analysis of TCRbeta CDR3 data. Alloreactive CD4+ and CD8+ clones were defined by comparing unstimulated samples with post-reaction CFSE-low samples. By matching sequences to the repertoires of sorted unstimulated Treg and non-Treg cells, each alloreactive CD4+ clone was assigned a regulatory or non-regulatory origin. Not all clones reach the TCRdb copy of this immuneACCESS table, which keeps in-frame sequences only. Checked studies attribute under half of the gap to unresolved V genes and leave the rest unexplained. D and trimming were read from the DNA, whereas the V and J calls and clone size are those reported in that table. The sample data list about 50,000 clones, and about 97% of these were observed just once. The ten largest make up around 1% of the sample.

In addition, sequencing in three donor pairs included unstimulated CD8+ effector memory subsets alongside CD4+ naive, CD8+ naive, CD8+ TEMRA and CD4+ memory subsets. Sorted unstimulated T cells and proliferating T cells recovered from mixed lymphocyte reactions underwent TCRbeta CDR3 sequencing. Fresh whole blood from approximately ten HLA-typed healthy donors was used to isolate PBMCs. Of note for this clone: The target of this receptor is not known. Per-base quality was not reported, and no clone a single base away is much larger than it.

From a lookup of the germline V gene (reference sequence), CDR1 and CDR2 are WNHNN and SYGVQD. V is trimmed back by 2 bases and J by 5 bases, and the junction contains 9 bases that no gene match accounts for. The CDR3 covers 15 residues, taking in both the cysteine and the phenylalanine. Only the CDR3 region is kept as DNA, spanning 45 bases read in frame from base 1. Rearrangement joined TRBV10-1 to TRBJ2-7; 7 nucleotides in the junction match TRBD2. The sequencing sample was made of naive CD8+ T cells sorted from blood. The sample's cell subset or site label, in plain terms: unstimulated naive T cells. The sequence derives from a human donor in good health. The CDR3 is CASSEDGGRGHEQYF. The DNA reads TGCGCCAGCAGTGAGGATGGCGGGAGAGGCCACGAGCAGTACTTC.